The clone carrying this T cell receptor (beta chain) was picked up one time. The antigen is undetermined. A read error is possible here, since a much larger clone lies one base away. The time point was: newly diagnosed GD, antithyroid drugs for less than 3 months. The authors made the TCR library using RNA they extracted from PBMCs. American Thyroid Association guidelines served as the basis for diagnosing Graves' disease. Investigators prepared the TCR beta libraries by applying iRepertoire HTBI primers and Arm-PCR of CDR3 regions. TCRdb re-analysed the multiplex PCR reads in MiXCR, keeping a single row per CDR3 protein. The table lists about 430,000 distinct CDR3 sequences, about 15% of them singletons. The data originate from a study of regulatory T cells in long-lasting Graves disease. Study conclusions and caveats: Researchers examined only peripheral blood and not thyroid tissue.

The germline gives CDR1 SGHRS, CDR2 YFSETQ. The length of the CDR3 is 15 residues. The same data also contributed to another study, on T cells in Graves' hyperthyroidism and ophthalmopathy. This second study notes: For the diagnoses, clinical symptoms, serum thyroxine and TRAb, thyroid ultrasound and orbital computed tomography were used.

This chain links TRBV5-1 with TRBJ2-1; D might be TRBD2 (5 bases). This specimen consisted of peripheral blood mononuclear cells (PBMCs), obtained at new diagnosis, from a patient treated with antithyroid drugs. This receptor was taken from a middle-aged woman with Graves disease. The CDR3 DNA reads as TGCGCCAGCAGCTTGAGTGCGGGCAGTCCCCATGAGCGGTTCTTC. Residues: CASSLSAGSPHERFF.